This T cell receptor beta chain derives from a study of cytomegalovirus exposure and HLA in healthy donors. The PCR made use of 60 Vbeta and 13 Jbeta primers. Using immunoSEQ multiplex PCR, the repertoire was profiled, and TCRdb retains in-frame clones only, with some absent. Among 100,000 to 150,000 clones listed, roughly two thirds were seen once. This clone appeared a few times. Antigen unknown. The CDR3 runs to 16 residues. Per the germline V gene, CDR1 is ENHRY and CDR2 is SYGVKD. V lost 6 bases to trimming and J lost 0 bases, with 16 bases between them. Findings and limits, study-wide: Available immune exposure information was restricted to CMV serostatus only. Most of the TCR beta V segments (in an earlier analysis) were productive either about 87% or about 30% of the time. Differences between HLA loci emerged in a later analysis of TCR association rates, with DRB1 most and HLA-C fewest. Generally TCR sequences proved uncommon, though certain public TCRs appeared in numerous donors.

The rearrangement uses TRBV10-3 and TRBJ2-3, with TRBD2 as a possible D gene (5 bases). This TCR derives from a man between 25 and 39 years old in good health and CMV-seropositive. The source material was PBMCs. The CDR3 DNA reads TGTGCCATCAGCCCGAGGGCGCACACTAGCACAGATACGCAGTATTTT. Translation: CAISPRAHTSTDTQYF.